These 30 T cell receptor beta chains originate from one sample sequenced in a study of T cells in localized non-small cell lung cancer. The repertoire was sequenced with immunoSEQ multiplex PCR; TCRdb's copy has only in-frame clones and lacks some. The sample includes 100,000 to 150,000 clones, more than 80% of them seen just once. The sample consisted of peripheral blood, taken before any cancer treatment. The source is an older female donor with stage I lung adenocarcinoma.

The CDR3: CASSSSNGEQFF. CDR3 coding DNA: TGTGCCAGCAGCTCCTCTAATGGTGAGCAGTTCTTC. The rearrangement uses TRBV11-3 and TRBJ2-1; D call uncertain. Deletions cut 4 bases from V and 9 bases from J, with 10 bases between. This CDR3 region has 12 residues. Germline values: CDR1 SGHNT, CDR2 YENEEA.

This chain joins TRBV15 and TRBJ2-7, with D possibly TRBD2 on 5 matching bases. This CDR3 has 15 amino acids. Per the germline V gene, CDR1 is LNHNV and CDR2 is YYDKDF (reference sequence). Trimming took 0 bases from V and 2 from J, leaving 11 bases between them. The CDR3, as DNA: TGTGCCACCAGCAGAGATGCGGGCCCGACCTACGAGCAGTACTTC. It is translated as CATSRDAGPTYEQYF.

This chain uses TRBV6-5 with TRBJ2-3; D is unclear. Germline V gene sequence: CDR1 MNHEY, CDR2 SVGAGI. V gave up 0 bases and J gave up 0 bases, with 10 bases separating them. CDR3 length equals 16 residues. CDR3 sequence: CASSYSPGPSTDTQYF. Here the CDR3 DNA reads TGTGCCAGCAGTTACTCTCCGGGCCCTAGCACAGATACGCAGTATTTT.

This clone was counted a single time. This rearrangement joins TRBV11-3 to TRBJ2-2; D tentatively reads TRBD1 or TRBD2 (6 bases each). Germline V gives CDR1 SGHNT, CDR2 YENEEA. V was clipped by 5 bases and J by 4 bases, with 17 bases between them. This CDR3 has 16 residues. CDR3 in DNA: TGTGCCAGCAGCCCCGAAGGGGGGAGAGGCACCGGGGAGCTGTTTTTT. Protein: CASSPEGGRGTGELFF. Variable domain in full (rest from reference TRBV11-3 and TRBJ2-2): EAGVVQSPRYKIIEKKQPVAFWCNPISGHNTLYWYLQNLGQGPELLIRYENEEAVDDSQLPKDRFSAERLKGVDSTLKIQPAELGDSAVYLCASSPEGGRGTGELFFGEGSRLTVL.

The chain couples TRBV4-2 to TRBJ2-5, with 8 nucleotides matching TRBD2. This CDR3 is built from 15 residues. Germline V gene lookup returns CDR1 LGHNA and CDR2 YNFKEQ. Trimming removed 1 base from V and 1 base from J; junction bases left unmatched: 2. The CDR3 protein is CASSQGGTSQETQYF. CDR3 nucleotides: TGTGCCAGCAGCCAAGGAGGGACTAGCCAAGAGACCCAGTACTTC.

The rearrangement links TRBV19 to TRBJ2-7, with D perhaps TRBD1 or TRBD2 (5 bases each). The CDR3 has 14 amino acids. CDR1 LNHDA and CDR2 SQIVND come from the germline V gene (reference sequence). V was clipped by 9 bases and J by 2 bases, with 17 bases between them. The CDR3, as DNA: TGTGCCAGCGGGACGACTGGTACCACCTACGAGCAGTACTTC. Protein product: CASGTTGTTYEQYF.

This chain connects TRBV10-3 to TRBJ1-4; D might be TRBD1 (5 bases). The CDR3 runs to 16 residues. Trimming left V 0 bases short and J 5 bases short, with 13 bases between. Germline V gene sequence: CDR1 ENHRY, CDR2 SYGVKD. The CDR3 is CAISESSAGLNEKLFF. The CDR3 DNA sequence: TGTGCCATCAGTGAGTCCTCGGCAGGGTTAAATGAAAAACTGTTTTTT.

This chain uses TRBV9 with TRBJ2-3, with TRBD2 as a possible D gene (6 bases). CDR1 SGDLS and CDR2 YYNGEE come from the germline V gene. V lost 3 bases to trimming and J lost 5 bases, with 13 bases between them. CDR3 length: 14 residues. In nucleotides, the CDR3 is TGTGCCAGCAGCGCCGGGAGCCTTGTAGATACGCAGTATTTT. Translated, it gives CASSAGSLVDTQYF.

This clone has a single count. The genes are TRBV6-6 and TRBJ2-5, with D possibly being TRBD2 (5 bases). CDR1 and CDR2 from the germline V gene are MNHNY and SVGAGI (reference sequence). This CDR3 contains 11 residues. V was cut by 11 bases and J by 5 bases, with 12 bases left in between. Written as DNA, the CDR3 is TGTGCCGGGCAGTCGGGGGAGACCCAGTACTTC. Protein product: CAGQSGETQYF.

The gene calls are TRBV19 and TRBJ1-5, with 9 bases matching TRBD1. Per germline, CDR1 LNHDA and CDR2 SQIVND (reference sequence). The CDR3 is 19 residues long. The trim removed 4 bases at V and 2 bases at J, leaving 15 bases unmatched. The CDR3 protein is CASSNDGTGLPTGNQPQHF. For the CDR3, the DNA is TGTGCCAGTAGTAACGACGGGACAGGGCTTCCCACGGGCAATCAGCCCCAGCATTTT.

The chain recombines TRBV5-1 with TRBJ2-3, with TRBD2 matching over 8 bases. CDR1 is SGHRS, CDR2 YFSETQ, per germline. V lost 2 bases to trimming and J lost 4 bases; unmatched junction nucleotides: 21. This CDR3 contains 20 residues. The CDR3: CASSLTLKRGLARGADTQYF. CDR3 DNA: TGCGCCAGCAGCTTAACCCTTAAGCGAGGACTAGCAAGAGGAGCAGATACGCAGTATTTT.

CDR3 nucleotides: TGCAGCGTTCGGCTAGCGGGAGGGGGCTCCTACAATGAGCAGTTCTTC. This encodes CSVRLAGGGSYNEQFF. The J gene is TRBJ2-1, the V gene TRBV29-1, with 12 bases identical to TRBD2. The CDR3 has 16 amino acids. Germline loops: CDR1 SQVTM, CDR2 ANQGSEA. The V and J ends lost 5 bases and 0 bases, in that order; junction bases with no gene match: 5.

This chain uses TRBV5-1 with TRBJ2-7; maybe TRBD1 (6 bases). The CDR3 length is 13 residues. V was pared by 8 bases and J by 7 bases, with 19 bases between. Germline V gene sequence: CDR1 SGHRS, CDR2 YFSETQ. CDR3 sequence: CASGSPGVKEQYF. CDR3 nucleotides: TGCGCCAGTGGATCCCCAGGGGTCAAGGAGCAGTACTTC.

The chain uses TRBV9 and TRBJ1-5; D perhaps matches TRBD1 (6 bases). The germline gives CDR1 SGDLS, CDR2 YYNGEE. Trimming stripped 3 bases from V and 6 bases from J, with 16 bases between. The CDR3 totals 15 residues. As DNA, the CDR3 is TGTGCCAGCAGCGGTAGCGGACAGAGAGGTCAGCCCCAGCATTTT. Encoded protein: CASSGSGQRGQPQHF. Together with reference TRBV9 and TRBJ1-5, the CDR3 gives the full variable domain: DSGVTQTPKHLITATGQRVTLRCSPRSGDLSVYWYQQSLDQGLQFLIQYYNGEERAKGNILERFSAQQFPDLHSELNLSSLELGDSALYFCASSGSGQRGQPQHFGDGTRLSIL.

The count of this clone is one. The chain links TRBV30 to TRBJ1-4; no clear D gene. The germline CDR1 and CDR2 sequences are GTSNPN and SVGIG (reference sequence). The CDR3 covers 15 residues. V was pared by 3 bases and J by 4 bases, with 15 bases between. CDR3 protein: CAWSAVISLNEKLFF. In nucleotides, the CDR3 is TGTGCCTGGAGCGCCGTTATCTCCCTTAATGAAAAACTGTTTTTT.

This clone was seen only once. J is TRBJ2-3 and V is TRBV7-3, with 9 positions matching TRBD2. CDR3 length: 22 amino acids. Germline assignment: CDR1 SGHTA and CDR2 FQGTGA. The ends lost 3 bases at V and 2 bases at J; junction bases unmatched: 24. CDR3 DNA sequence: TGTGCCAGCAGCTTTCTTTTGCCGGCCGCTAGCGGGATGGGGCCCTCCACAGATACGCAGTATTTT. Protein: CASSFLLPAASGMGPSTDTQYF.

The chain links TRBV5-1 to TRBJ2-5; TRBD2 aligns across 10 bases. CDR1 SGHRS and CDR2 YFSETQ come from the germline V gene. Trimming at V came to 3 bases and at J to 5 bases, leaving 10 bases not matched to a gene. The CDR3 is made up of 16 amino acids. The CDR3 sequence is CASSSLAGVSGETQYF. Here the CDR3 DNA reads TGCGCCAGCAGCTCCCTAGCGGGAGTGTCTGGGGAGACCCAGTACTTC.

The chain is built from TRBV7-6 and TRBJ2-1; a possible D gene is TRBD2 (6 bases). The germline V and J ends were trimmed by 2 bases and 7 bases, with 12 bases remaining between them. This CDR3 spans 14 amino acids. Germline values: CDR1 SGHVS, CDR2 FNYEAQ. The CDR3 loop is CASSLLLAGNEQFF. The CDR3 bases are TGTGCCAGCAGCTTATTACTAGCCGGGAATGAGCAGTTCTTC.

V and J are TRBV5-5 and TRBJ1-5; D call uncertain. V shed 5 bases and J shed 0 bases, with 9 bases lying between them. The CDR3 consists of 14 residues. Germline CDR1 is SGHKS and CDR2 is YYEKEE (reference sequence). CDR3 region: CASSFTVSNQPQHF. The CDR3 region has the DNA TGTGCCAGCAGTTTTACAGTTAGCAATCAGCCCCAGCATTTT.

This sequence joins TRBV4-2 and TRBJ2-1, with 11 bases matching TRBD2. V shed 2 bases, J shed 7 bases, and the junction held 7 bases outside the gene matches. Germline assignment: CDR1 LGHNA and CDR2 YNFKEQ. The CDR3 covers 16 residues. The chain's CDR3 is CASSQPTSGKGNEQFF. The CDR3 DNA sequence: TGTGCCAGCAGCCAACCGACTAGCGGGAAGGGAAATGAGCAGTTCTTC.

The genes are TRBV13 and TRBJ2-1; D not certain. This CDR3 comprises 16 residues. Germline lookup yields CDR1 PRHDT and CDR2 FYEKMQ (reference sequence). V was shortened by 3 bases and J by 0 bases, with 12 bases between the two germline ends. CDR3 sequence: CASSFTGTFSYNEQFF. CDR3 DNA sequence: TGTGCCAGCAGCTTTACGGGTACCTTCTCCTACAATGAGCAGTTCTTC. Full variable domain (missing parts from reference TRBV13 and TRBJ2-1): AAGVIQSPRHLIKEKRETATLKCYPIPRHDTVYWYQQGPGQDPQFLISFYEKMQSDKGSIPDRFSAQQFSDYHSELNMSSLELGDSALYFCASSFTGTFSYNEQFFGPGTRLTVL.

This chain connects TRBV19 to TRBJ1-2; D not resolved. Per germline, CDR1 LNHDA and CDR2 SQIVND (reference sequence). Trimming cost V 3 bases and J 4 bases, with 12 bases left between them. The CDR3 covers 14 residues. The CDR3 nucleotides are TGTGCCAGTAGTATTGAACGAGGGCCCTATGGCTACACCTTC. This sequence encodes CASSIERGPYGYTF.

The chain links TRBV27 to TRBJ2-1; D tentatively fits TRBD1 or TRBD2 (5 bases each). V lost 7 bases to trimming and J lost 0 bases, with 16 bases between them. Germline V gives CDR1 MNHEY, CDR2 SMNVEV (reference sequence). The CDR3 has 16 amino acids. The CDR3 protein is CASISLGVGSYNEQFF. The CDR3 DNA reads as TGTGCCAGCATCTCACTAGGGGTCGGCTCCTACAATGAGCAGTTCTTC.

This clone has more than one count but fewer than ten. J is TRBJ1-1 and V is TRBV21-1; the D call TRBD1 from the table was never checked on the DNA. TRBV21-1 is a recognized pseudogene. This CDR3 has 12 residues. This CDR3 reads CASSHRNTEAFF. Written as DNA, the CDR3 is TGTGCCAGCAGCCACAGGAACACTGAAGCTTTCTTT.

The genes are TRBV2 and TRBJ1-2, with TRBD1 matching over 11 bases. The CDR3 covers 15 residues. The germline V gene encodes CDR1 SNHLY and CDR2 FYNNEI. Trimming at V came to 6 bases and at J to 8 bases, leaving 11 bases not matched to a gene. Here the CDR3 reads CASSETGQGARGYTF. The DNA of the CDR3 is TGTGCCAGCAGCGAGACCGGACAGGGGGCAAGGGGCTACACCTTC.

CDR3 region: CASSEGLLLNEKLFF. CDR3 in DNA: TGTGCCAGCAGTGAAGGTCTACTTCTTAATGAAAAACTGTTTTTT. V and J are TRBV25-1 and TRBJ1-4; D unclear. The CDR3 totals 15 residues. Germline lookup yields CDR1 MGHDK and CDR2 SYGVNS. V dropped 2 bases and J dropped 4 bases, with 11 bases sitting between them.

The chain combines TRBV6-4 with TRBJ2-2; TRBD1 matches at 7 bases. J lost 6 bases, V lost 6 bases, and 4 bases had no gene match. CDR3 length: 13 residues. The germline CDR1 and CDR2 sequences are MRHNA and SNTAGT. Written as DNA, the CDR3 is TGTGCCAGCAGAAGAGGACAGGCCGGGGAGCTGTTTTTT. Its protein product is CASRRGQAGELFF.

The chain uses TRBV5-1 and TRBJ1-1; the D is unclear. This CDR3 is built from 14 residues. CDR1 is SGHRS, CDR2 YFSETQ, per germline. Trimming took 1 base from V and 0 from J, leaving 7 bases between them. The CDR3 DNA follows: TGCGCCAGCAGCTTGAGAGACATGAACACTGAAGCTTTCTTT. Encoded protein: CASSLRDMNTEAFF.

V and J are TRBV6-1 and TRBJ2-7; D could derive from TRBD1 or TRBD2 (7 bases each). The V gene's germline CDR1 is MNHNS and CDR2 SASEGT. Trimming shortened V by 3 bases and J by 4 bases, and 16 bases separated the two germline ends. The CDR3 contains 15 residues. The CDR3 loop reads CASSDWGGQLYEQYF. DNA for the CDR3: TGTGCCAGCAGTGACTGGGGGGGACAGCTATACGAGCAGTACTTC.

This chain connects TRBV7-2 to TRBJ2-1, with 7 bases matching TRBD1. Germline loops: CDR1 SGHTA, CDR2 FQGNSA. This CDR3 comprises 12 residues. V trimming: 7 bases; J trimming: 10 bases; junction bases outside the gene matches: 7. This CDR3 is CASNQLGGEQFF. The CDR3 bases are TGTGCCAGCAACCAACTAGGGGGCGAGCAGTTCTTC. The full variable domain, with the rest looked up from reference TRBV7-2 and TRBJ2-1, is GAGVSQSPSNKVTEKGKDVELRCDPISGHTALYWYRQSLGQGLEFLIYFQGNSAPDKSGLPSDRFSAERTGGSVSTLTIQRTQQEDSAVYLCASNQLGGEQFFGPGTRLTVL.